This is a list of T cell receptor beta chains from one sample in a study of shared T cell receptors in the human thymus. Profiled with immunoSEQ multiplex PCR; TCRdb holds only in-frame clones, not every one. The sample lists more than 550,000 clones, 87% occurring once. This sample was shared with a second study, whose subject was human thymus T cells.

Input material: thymocytes. The receptors were sampled from a boy under two years old with a congenital heart defect. The CDR3 runs from the conserved cysteine through the conserved F or W. D genes are given only for firm matches. Some rows have no size entry. The others give once, few or many, or a class for an expanded clone.

TRBV9,TRBJ2-1,.,TRBD2,CASSGMTSGRKYEQFF,TGTGCCAGCAGCGGCATGACTAGCGGGAGAAAATATGAGCAGTTCTTC
TRBV18,TRBJ1-2,.,.,CASSPPQATRYTNGYTF,TGTGCCAGCTCACCACCACAGGCGACGCGCTATACGAATGGCTACACCTTC
TRBV28,TRBJ1-5,once,.,CATEGLAYSNQPQHF,TGTGCCACCGAAGGACTTGCTTATAGCAATCAGCCCCAGCATTTT
TRBV12-5,TRBJ1-2,once,.,CASGLCFGWGNCSNYGYTF,TGTGCTAGTGGTTTGTGCTTCGGTTGGGGCAACTGCTCTAACTATGGCTACACCTTC
TRBV4-3,TRBJ2-6,.,TRBD1,CASSRWWTGETGANVLTF,TGCGCCAGCAGCCGATGGTGGACAGGGGAAACTGGGGCCAACGTCCTGACTTTC
TRBV4-3,TRBJ1-2,.,.,CASSQDMREPTNYGYTF,TGCGCCAGCAGCCAAGATATGCGGGAGCCGACTAACTATGGCTACACCTTC
TRBV4-3,TRBJ2-2,.,TRBD2,CASSQEPRGCGSGTGELFF,TGCGCCAGCAGCCAAGAGCCGCGGGGGTGTGGTTCGGGGACCGGGGAGCTGTTTTTT
TRBV5-1,TRBJ1-3,few,.,CASSFTPGDGRGNTIYF,TGCGCCAGCAGCTTCACCCCAGGGGACGGTCGCGGAAACACCATATATTTT
TRBV10-1,TRBJ2-3,.,.,CASSDDYLSTDTQYF,TGCGCCAGCAGTGACGACTATCTTAGCACAGATACGCAGTATTTT
TRBV5-6,TRBJ1-3,.,TRBD1,CASSRAGQVISRNTIYF,TGTGCCAGCAGCCGAGCGGGACAGGTGATATCAAGAAACACCATATATTTT
TRBV19,TRBJ1-2,.,.,CASRSRMIQANYGYTF,TGTGCCAGTAGGTCCCGAATGATACAAGCTAACTATGGCTACACCTTC
TRBV9,TRBJ2-3,once,.,CASSEVGRFWGTDTQYF,TGTGCCAGCAGCGAGGTGGGGCGCTTTTGGGGAACAGATACGCAGTATTTT
TRBV9,TRBJ2-7,.,.,CASSQPEGAGEQYF,TGTGCCAGCAGCCAACCGGAGGGCGCGGGGGAGCAGTACTTC
TRBV20-1,TRBJ1-2,.,.,CSARYSYGYTF,TGCAGTGCTAGATACAGTTATGGCTACACCTTC
TRBV4-3,TRBJ1-1,.,.,CASSQVPRVGTEAFF,TGCGCCAGCAGCCAAGTTCCCAGGGTGGGCACTGAAGCTTTCTTT
TRBV5-6,TRBJ2-7,.,TRBD2,CASRRAEREFIYEQYF,TGTGCCAGCAGAAGGGCTGAGCGGGAGTTTATATACGAGCAGTACTTC
TRBV6-1,TRBJ2-5,.,.,CASRQGQQYF,TGTGCCAGCAGACAGGGTCAACAGTACTTC
TRBV4-3,TRBJ2-3,few,TRBD2,CASSLRTSGKTDTQYF,TGCGCCAGCAGCCTGAGGACTAGCGGGAAGACAGATACGCAGTATTTT
TRBV5-1,TRBJ2-7,.,TRBD2,CASSFVAGGLLRPTYVPEQYF,TGCGCCAGCAGCTTCGTAGCGGGGGGTCTTCTTAGACCCACTTATGTTCCCGAGCAGTACTTC
TRBV15,TRBJ2-7,.,.,CATSRGGLPYEQYF,TGTGCCACCAGCAGAGGCGGGCTACCCTACGAGCAGTACTTC
TRBV6-5,TRBJ2-7,.,.,CASSYGREVSHEQYF,TGTGCCAGCAGTTACGGTCGGGAAGTATCCCACGAGCAGTACTTC
TRBV16,TRBJ2-2,.,TRBD2,CASSQWWLAGDPNTGELFF,TGTGCCAGCAGCCAATGGTGGCTAGCGGGGGACCCGAACACCGGGGAGCTGTTTTTT
TRBV5-4,TRBJ2-3,.,TRBD2,CASSLRTSGTDTQYF,TGTGCCAGCAGCTTGAGGACTAGCGGCACAGATACGCAGTATTTT
TRBV5-8,TRBJ1-5,.,TRBD1,CASRQSTHRGRVQPQHF,TGTGCCAGCAGGCAATCCACCCACAGGGGGCGAGTTCAGCCCCAGCATTTT
TRBV7-9,TRBJ2-3,.,TRBD2,CASRTAGKRGGGPDTQYF,TGTGCCAGCAGAACCGCGGGAAAGCGCGGGGGGGGTCCAGATACGCAGTATTTT
TRBV30,TRBJ1-5,.,TRBD1,CAWDRGDGQPQHF,TGTGCCTGGGACAGGGGCGACGGGCAGCCCCAGCATTTT
TRBV7-2,TRBJ2-7,.,.,CASSFLRAGQNYEQYF,TGTGCCAGCAGCTTCCTCCGCGCGGGACAGAACTACGAGCAGTACTTC
TRBV19,TRBJ1-2,.,.,CASRNTGHVIGYTF,TGTGCCAGTAGGAACACGGGACACGTCATTGGCTACACCTTC
TRBV5-6,TRBJ1-2,.,TRBD1,CASSHDRGSRGYTF,TGTGCCAGCAGTCACGACAGGGGCTCTCGGGGCTACACCTTC
TRBV10-2,TRBJ2-3,once,TRBD1,CASSETGGRTDTQYF,TGCGCCAGCAGCGAGACAGGGGGTAGGACAGATACGCAGTATTTT
TRBV6-5,TRBJ1-2,.,TRBD1,CASRGQGVNYGYTF,TGTGCCAGCAGAGGACAGGGGGTGAACTATGGCTACACCTTC
TRBV7-8,TRBJ2-7,.,.,CASSLAWQGGYEQYF,TGTGCCAGCAGCTTAGCCTGGCAGGGAGGCTACGAGCAGTACTTC
TRBV5-8,TRBJ1-4,.,.,CASSITRIGATNEKLFF,TGTGCCAGCAGCATAACGAGGATCGGGGCAACTAATGAAAAACTGTTTTTT
TRBV2,TRBJ1-4,.,TRBD1,CASSAQGAFGEKLFF,TGTGCCAGCAGTGCGCAGGGGGCTTTTGGTGAAAAACTGTTTTTT
TRBV4-2,TRBJ1-3,.,.,CASSQAEGGGGSGNTIYF,TGTGCCAGCAGCCAAGCCGAAGGGGGAGGGGGTTCGGGAAACACCATATATTTT
TRBV2,TRBJ1-2,.,.,CASRIGQPYDYGYTF,TGTGCCAGCAGGATTGGACAGCCCTATGACTATGGCTACACCTTC
TRBV15,TRBJ1-2,.,.,CATSKTGLPIYGYTF,TGTGCCACCAGCAAAACAGGGTTACCTATCTATGGCTACACCTTC
TRBV20-1,TRBJ2-1,once,.,CSARDPSEQFF,TGCAGTGCTAGAGACCCTAGTGAGCAGTTCTTC
TRBV7-6,TRBJ1-5,once,TRBD1,CASSLAGQSPHSNQPQHF,TGTGCCAGCAGCTTAGCGGGACAGAGCCCCCATAGCAATCAGCCCCAGCATTTT
TRBV15,TRBJ2-3,.,TRBD2,CATSILGLGLDTQYF,TGTGCCACCAGCATCTTGGGACTAGGATTAGATACGCAGTATTTT
TRBV15,TRBJ2-1,.,.,CATSPRPTVYNEQFF,TGTGCCACCAGCCCGCGCCCGACAGTTTACAATGAGCAGTTCTTC
TRBV27,TRBJ2-5,.,.,CASSLAGLRGTQYF,TGTGCCAGCAGTTTAGCGGGGCTACGGGGGACCCAGTACTTC
TRBV5-6,TRBJ2-3,.,.,CASSSTRGDDTDTQYF,TGTGCCAGCAGCTCAACGCGGGGAGATGACACAGATACGCAGTATTTT
TRBV6-1,TRBJ1-2,.,TRBD1,CASRQAGQGACGYTF,TGTGCCAGCAGGCAAGCTGGACAGGGGGCCTGTGGCTACACCTTC
TRBV27,TRBJ2-1,.,TRBD1,CASSPRQGRWDEQFF,TGTGCCAGCAGTCCGAGACAGGGAAGGTGGGATGAGCAGTTCTTC
TRBV19,TRBJ1-5,.,.,CASSIVGGVGQHF,TGTGCCAGTAGTATAGTGGGAGGTGTTGGTCAGCATTTT
TRBV5-5,TRBJ2-7,.,.,CASSLKREQYF,TGTGCCAGCAGCTTGAAACGGGAGCAGTACTTC
TRBV12-5,TRBJ2-7,.,TRBD1,CASGLVRGVLKTGGYEQYF,TGTGCTAGTGGTTTGGTACGAGGGGTGCTAAAAACAGGGGGCTACGAGCAGTACTTC
TRBV6-6,TRBJ2-3,.,TRBD2,CATRLAGDLTDTQYF,TGTGCCACCCGACTAGCGGGAGATCTGACAGATACGCAGTATTTT
TRBV14,TRBJ1-2,.,.,CASSQGAGDSNYGYTF,TGTGCCAGCAGCCAGGGAGCAGGGGATTCTAACTATGGCTACACCTTC